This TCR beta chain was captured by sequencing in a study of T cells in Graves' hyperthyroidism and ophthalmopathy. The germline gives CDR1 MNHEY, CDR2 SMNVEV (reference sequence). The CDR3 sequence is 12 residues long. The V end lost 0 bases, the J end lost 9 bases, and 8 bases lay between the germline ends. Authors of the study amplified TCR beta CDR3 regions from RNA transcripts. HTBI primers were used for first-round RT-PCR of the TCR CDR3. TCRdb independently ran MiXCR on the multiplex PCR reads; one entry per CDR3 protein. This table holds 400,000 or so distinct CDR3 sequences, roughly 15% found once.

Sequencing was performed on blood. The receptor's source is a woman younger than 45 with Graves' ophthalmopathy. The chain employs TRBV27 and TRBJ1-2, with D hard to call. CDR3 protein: CASSLSGSRYTF. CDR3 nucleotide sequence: TGTGCCAGCAGTTTATCGGGCAGCCGCTACACCTTC.